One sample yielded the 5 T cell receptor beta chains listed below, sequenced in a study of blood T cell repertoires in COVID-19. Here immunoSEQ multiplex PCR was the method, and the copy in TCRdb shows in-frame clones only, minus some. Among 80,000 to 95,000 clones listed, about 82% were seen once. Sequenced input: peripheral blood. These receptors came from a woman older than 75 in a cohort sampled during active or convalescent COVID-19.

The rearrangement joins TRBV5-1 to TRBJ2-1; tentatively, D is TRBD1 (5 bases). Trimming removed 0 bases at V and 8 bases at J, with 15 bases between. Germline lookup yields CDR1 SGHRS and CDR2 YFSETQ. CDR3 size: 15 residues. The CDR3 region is CASSLEAGWSDEQFF. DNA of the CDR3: TGCGCCAGCAGCTTGGAGGCAGGGTGGAGCGATGAGCAGTTCTTC.

The CDR3 spells CASSPNELRTGELFF. CDR3 DNA sequence: TGTGCCAGCAGTCCCAATGAGCTACGAACCGGGGAGCTGTTTTTT. This chain links TRBV6-5 with TRBJ2-2; no firm D call. Per germline, CDR1 MNHEY and CDR2 SVGAGI. Trimming left V 5 bases short and J 5 bases short, with 15 bases between. This CDR3 has 15 residues.

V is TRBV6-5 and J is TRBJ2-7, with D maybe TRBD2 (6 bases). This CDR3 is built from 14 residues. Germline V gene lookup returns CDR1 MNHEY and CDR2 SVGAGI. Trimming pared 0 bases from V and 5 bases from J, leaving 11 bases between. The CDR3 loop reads CASSYSLGGHEQYF. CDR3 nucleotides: TGTGCCAGCAGTTACTCTCTGGGGGGACACGAGCAGTACTTC.

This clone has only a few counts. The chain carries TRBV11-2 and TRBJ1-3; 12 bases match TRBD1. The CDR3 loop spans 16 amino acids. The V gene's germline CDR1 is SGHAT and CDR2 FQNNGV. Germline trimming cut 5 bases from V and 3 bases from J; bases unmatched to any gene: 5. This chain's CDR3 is CASSPGTGGVGNTIYF. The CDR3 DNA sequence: TGTGCCAGCAGCCCAGGGACAGGGGGCGTTGGAAACACCATATATTTT.

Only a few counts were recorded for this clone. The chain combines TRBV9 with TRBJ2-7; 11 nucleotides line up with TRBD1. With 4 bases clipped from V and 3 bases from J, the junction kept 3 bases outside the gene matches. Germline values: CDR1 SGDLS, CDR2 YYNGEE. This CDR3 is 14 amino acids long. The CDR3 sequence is CASSFGTGGYEQYF. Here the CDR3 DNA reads TGTGCCAGCAGCTTTGGGACAGGGGGCTACGAGCAGTACTTC.